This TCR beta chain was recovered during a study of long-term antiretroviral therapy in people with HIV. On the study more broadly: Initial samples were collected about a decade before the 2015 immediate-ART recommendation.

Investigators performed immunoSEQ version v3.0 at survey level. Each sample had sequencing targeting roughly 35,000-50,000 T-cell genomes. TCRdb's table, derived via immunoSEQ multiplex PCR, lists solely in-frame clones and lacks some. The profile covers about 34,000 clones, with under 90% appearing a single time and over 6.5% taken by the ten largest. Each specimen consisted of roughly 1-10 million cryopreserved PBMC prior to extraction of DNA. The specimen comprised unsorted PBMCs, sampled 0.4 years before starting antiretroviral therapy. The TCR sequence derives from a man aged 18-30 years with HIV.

CDR3 region: CASSQESAGLPYNEQFF. For the CDR3, the DNA is TGCGCCAGCAGCCAAGAGTCTGCGGGACTCCCATACAATGAGCAGTTCTTC. The chain uses TRBV4-1 and TRBJ2-1; possible D gene TRBD2, 6 bases. Trimming removed 0 bases from V and 4 bases from J, with 16 bases in between. The CDR3 length is 17 residues. Germline CDR1 MGHRA, CDR2 YSYEKL.